Detailed here is one T cell receptor beta chain. The target of this receptor is not known. No base quality values were provided; no much bigger clone lies one nucleotide off. This specimen belongs to a study of blood T cell repertoires in COVID-19 (TCRdb year 2020). Background for the entire study: Samples covering the acute and convalescent phases of COVID-19 were provided by collaborators in the United States, Italy and Spain. The repertoires were released in a freely available public database intended as a resource for research on the immune response to SARS-CoV-2. Where available, HLA class I and class II types were taken from metadata supplied by the sample provider and were not determined by assay-based typing. Nearly every sample came with metadata listing a de-identified subject ID, COVID-19 status, age in years and sex. The dataset comprised deeply sampled blood TCRbeta repertoires from subjects exposed to, actively infected with, or recovered from COVID-19. The samples were drawn from the first 160 participants of the ongoing ImmuneRACE study and from 1,254 subjects provided by 6 global collaborators. The prospective study material was composed of cDNA or gDNA derived from T cells, B-cell-depleted T cells, or PBMCs.

TCRbeta CDR3 regions were amplified from genomic DNA using the immunoSEQ Assay, a bias-controlled multiplex PCR. Per the source publication's procedure: The number of nucleated cells in each sample was estimated by amplification of reference gene primers within the assay. To quantify the absolute abundance of each unique TCRbeta CDR3 rearrangement, sequence reads were collapsed and filtered. Productive Simpson clonality was computed per sample as the square root of Simpson's diversity index over productive rearrangements. The immuneACCESS repertoire file appears here via TCRdb, limited to in-frame rearrangements. These files lack a portion of the clones; in checked studies, under half of the deficit traces to unresolved V genes, and the cause of the others is not known. Clone size and the V and J calls come from that table; the DNA yielded D and trimming. Here the sample has about 150,000 clones; approximately 90% occur a single time. The top ten clones comprise around 5% of the sample.

What the study reported, not specific to this receptor: The amount of clinical and demographic metadata varied by source and participant and was provided uncurated.

V lost 0 bases and J lost 4 bases, and the count of bases not matched to a germline gene is 12. The CDR3, cysteine through phenylalanine, is 18 amino acids long. Only the CDR3 portion is preserved as DNA: 54 bases, with reading frame beginning at the first base. According to the germline V gene (reference sequence), CDR1 reads SGHNT and CDR2 reads YYREEE. The collaborating institutions used their own protocols to collect whole blood in K2EDTA tubes. For TCRbeta analysis, collaborators shipped samples in one of three forms: frozen whole blood, isolated PBMCs, or DNA extracted from either of those sample types.

The sample consisted of peripheral blood. This clonotype was obtained from a human donor in a cohort sampled during active COVID-19. The chain uses TRBV5-4 and TRBJ1-2; 10 middle bases align to TRBD1. CDR3 sequence: CASSLDRDRGVRVYGYTF. Read as DNA, the sequence is TGTGCCAGCAGCTTGGACCGGGACAGGGGTGTTCGGGTCTATGGCTACACCTTC.